The clone carrying this T cell receptor (beta chain) was seen a handful of times. No antigen is known for it. The data stem from a study of beta chain features in type 1 diabetes. Markers CD45RO/CCR7/CD25/CD127/CD95/CD27 served to sort CD4+ naive, central memory, regulatory and stem cell-like memory cells. The study reverse transcribed the entire isolated RNA, so it sequenced expressed TCRB transcripts. TCRdb's copy holds only in-frame clones and misses some; the assay was immunoSEQ multiplex PCR. The sample yields about 620,000 clones, less than 20% seen once. Findings and limits, study-wide: Researchers reported that naive, central memory and Treg TCRB repertoires appeared more similar in patients than in healthy donors. A PCR bias possibly favoring shorter templates would apply equally to patients and controls.

This clonotype was sampled from a man in his late teens or twenties in good health. Material for sequencing was naive CD4+ T cells from blood.

The CDR3 reads CASSVGPLKETQYF. The DNA for the CDR3 is TGTGCCAGCAGCGTAGGACCACTCAAAGAGACCCAGTACTTC. The rearrangement joins TRBV9 to TRBJ2-5; no definite D call. Germline values: CDR1 SGDLS, CDR2 YYNGEE. V was clipped by 0 bases and J by 3 bases, with 9 bases between them. The CDR3 is 14 amino acids.